What follows describes a single TCR beta chain. These data are taken from a study of blood T cell repertoires in COVID-19. Across the whole study: Researchers got acute and convalescent COVID-19 samples from the United States, Italy and Spain. PBMCs, B-cell-depleted T cells, or T cells were the source of the cDNA or gDNA that made up the material.

Original handling: Estimation of nucleated cell counts was performed using reference gene primer amplification. Profiling relied on immunoSEQ multiplex PCR, and the TCRdb table lists in-frame clones only, not all of them. For V, J and clone size, that table is used; D and trimming come from the DNA. Of around 39,000 clones listed, 86% are singletons. The specimen was peripheral blood. The clonotype originates from a man aged 40-50 years with active COVID-19.

The CDR3 sequence is CASSLRDRTVLGTEAFF. CDR3 bases: TGTGCCAGCTCACTCCGGGACAGGACGGTTTTGGGGACTGAAGCTTTCTTT. The chain recombines TRBV18 with TRBJ1-1, with 8 bases matching TRBD1. Germline assignment: CDR1 KGHSH and CDR2 LQKENI. Trimming at V came to 4 bases and at J to 5 bases, leaving 15 bases not matched to a gene. The CDR3 sequence is 17 residues long.